These T cell receptor beta chains were read from a single sample in a study of identical twins. TCRdb itself ran the 5' RACE reads through MiXCR, one entry per CDR3 protein. In the table there are approximately 500,000 distinct CDR3 sequences, 24% of which are singletons. In addition, the sample was reused for a study of T cells expressing NK-cell markers.

Sequencing was carried out using CD4+ T cells sorted from blood. These receptors originate from a woman under 30 in good health. CDR3s include the opening cysteine and the closing phenylalanine or tryptophan. A D gene is named only where the DNA matches it firmly. The size entry is marked missing in some rows and otherwise reads once, few, many or a size class.

>-|-|TRBV20-1|TRBJ2-1
CSAGGRSGEQFF
TGCAGTGCCGGCGGCAGGTCGGGAGAGCAGTTCTTC
>-|-|TRBV5-1|TRBJ2-3
CASSLDRRLRDTQYF
TGCGCCAGCAGCTTGGACCGTCGGCTGAGAGATACGCAGTATTTT
>-|-|TRBV11-2|TRBJ2-7
CASSLGLVDSEQYF
TGTGCCAGCAGCTTAGGGCTAGTGGACTCCGAGCAGTACTTC
>-|-|TRBV5-1|TRBJ1-6
CASSFAGDSPLHF
TGCGCCAGCAGCTTCGCAGGGGATTCACCCCTCCACTTT
>-|few|TRBV7-2|TRBJ2-1
CASSPGGYEQFF
TGTGCCAGCAGCCCAGGGGGGTATGAGCAGTTCTTC
>-|-|TRBV6-1|TRBJ1-5
CASMADGNQPQHF
TGTGCCAGCATGGCCGACGGCAATCAGCCCCAGCATTTT
>-|few|TRBV10-3|TRBJ2-7
CAIAGPGEQYF
TGTGCCATCGCTGGCCCCGGCGAGCAGTACTTC
>-|few|TRBV5-1|TRBJ2-7
CASSSGATGSYEQYF
TGCGCCAGCAGCTCGGGGGCCACTGGATCCTACGAGCAGTACTTC
>-|many|TRBV20-1|TRBJ1-1
CSAREGPTNTEAFF
TGCAGTGCTAGAGAAGGGCCCACGAACACTGAAGCTTTCTTT
>TRBD2|few|TRBV20-1|TRBJ2-7
CSAPRTSGEQYF
TGCAGTGCTCCCCGGACTAGCGGCGAGCAGTACTTC
>-|few|TRBV18|TRBJ1-2
CASSQEYGYTF
TGTGCCAGCTCACAGGAGTATGGCTACACCTTC
>-|-|TRBV5-1|TRBJ2-1
CASTVDTEQFF
TGCGCCAGCACTGTTGACACTGAGCAGTTCTTC
>TRBD2|-|TRBV2|TRBJ2-7
CASSESGLALYEQYF
TGTGCCAGCAGTGAAAGTGGACTAGCTCTCTACGAGCAGTACTTC
>TRBD2|few|TRBV11-3|TRBJ2-1
CASSLSGTSGRMGEQFF
TGTGCCAGCAGCCTTTCCGGGACTAGCGGGAGAATGGGTGAGCAGTTCTTC